This T cell receptor beta chain was retrieved from a study of blood T cell repertoires in COVID-19. Overall study context: From the United States, Italy and Spain came samples of acute and convalescent COVID-19. T cells, B-cell-depleted T cells, or PBMCs supplied cDNA or gDNA.

Method: immunoSEQ multiplex PCR; TCRdb's copy keeps in-frame clones and lacks some. The sample carries about 300,000 clones, 85% to 90% recorded once. V dropped 3 bases and J dropped 0; count of bases not matched to a gene: 10. CDR1 and CDR2 from the germline V gene are DFQATT and SNEGSKA (reference sequence). This CDR3 is 16 amino acids long. The source of this sequence is a woman aged 40 to 50 who had recovered from COVID-19. Sequencing was performed on peripheral blood. The chain recombines TRBV20-1 with TRBJ2-5; 7 bases agree with TRBD1. Here the CDR3 DNA reads TGCAGTGCTAGTCCCTCGGCAGGGGGAGACCAAGAGACCCAGTACTTC. Amino acids: CSASPSAGGDQETQYF.